The 24 T cell receptor beta chains given below trace back to one sample, sequenced in a study of beta chain features in type 1 diabetes. Reverse transcription of all isolated RNA meant that expressed TCRB transcripts were sequenced. Some clones are missing from TCRdb's copy, which holds only in-frame ones; the method was immunoSEQ multiplex PCR. The table has approximately 380,000 clones, about 14% seen once. Sequencing input: naive CD4+ T cells from blood. These receptors came from a woman younger than 30 in good health.

This clone showed up just a few times. This chain connects TRBV28 to TRBJ2-7, with 7 bases matching TRBD2. The CDR3 is made up of 15 amino acids. V dropped 3 bases and J dropped 3; count of bases not matched to a gene: 8. The germline CDR1 and CDR2 sequences are MDHEN and SYDVKM. CDR3 loop: CASSLFQGGDYEQYF. As DNA, the CDR3 is TGTGCCAGCAGTTTGTTTCAGGGAGGGGACTACGAGCAGTACTTC.

The genes are TRBV7-9 and TRBJ2-1; 14 positions agree with TRBD2. V gave up 4 bases and J gave up 8 bases; unmatched junction bases: 7. The germline V gene encodes CDR1 SEHNR and CDR2 FQNEAQ (reference sequence). The CDR3 has 16 residues. For the CDR3, the DNA is TGTGCCAGCAGCTCCCCTCTGGGACTAGCGGGAGATGAGCAGTTCTTC. Its protein product is CASSSPLGLAGDEQFF. Full variable domain (missing parts from reference TRBV7-9 and TRBJ2-1): DTGVSQNPRHKITKRGQNVTFRCDPISEHNRLYWYRQTLGQGPEFLTYFQNEAQLEKSRLLSDRFSAERPKGSFSTLEIQRTEQGDSAMYLCASSSPLGLAGDEQFFGPGTRLTVL.

The chain combines TRBV4-3 with TRBJ2-1; D remains unclear. Trimming removed 1 base from V and 0 bases from J, with 10 bases in between. This CDR3 is 16 amino acids long. Germline V CDR1 and CDR2: LGHNA, YSLEER. This CDR3 is CASSQGWRNSYNEQFF. CDR3 bases: TGCGCCAGCAGCCAAGGGTGGCGGAACTCCTACAATGAGCAGTTCTTC.

The genes are TRBV5-4 and TRBJ1-1; 8 nucleotides line up with TRBD1. This CDR3 has 14 amino acids. Germline V gives CDR1 SGHNT, CDR2 YYREEE (reference sequence). Trimming removed 4 bases from V and 5 bases from J; junction bases left unmatched: 7. Here the CDR3 reads CASSPDRDRTEAFF. CDR3 DNA: TGTGCCAGCAGCCCGGACAGGGATCGGACTGAAGCTTTCTTT.

This clone was detected only a few times. This chain joins TRBV6-5 and TRBJ2-7, with TRBD2 matching 8 bases. The V gene's germline CDR1 is MNHEY and CDR2 SVGAGI. V was pared by 6 bases and J by 2 bases, with 9 bases of the junction left unmatched. There are 15 residues in the CDR3. The CDR3 loop reads CASSQTGTRAYEQYF. In DNA form, the CDR3 reads TGTGCCAGCAGCCAGACCGGGACTAGAGCCTACGAGCAGTACTTC.

J is TRBJ2-1 and V is TRBV28; D possibly corresponds to TRBD2 (6 bases). The V end lost 3 bases, the J end lost 7 bases, and 16 bases lay between the germline ends. The CDR3 runs to 15 residues. Germline V gene data show CDR1 as MDHEN and CDR2 as SYDVKM. The CDR3 here is CASSFRGFRENEQFF. The CDR3 bases are TGTGCCAGCAGTTTTCGGGGGTTTCGGGAGAATGAGCAGTTCTTC.

This clone was seen a handful of times. The CDR3 region is CASSYGLAGADTQYF. The DNA of the CDR3 is TGTGCCAGCAGTTACGGGCTAGCGGGAGCAGATACGCAGTATTTT. The chain combines TRBV6-5 with TRBJ2-3; TRBD2 agrees at 10 bases. CDR3 length: 15 residues. CDR1 MNHEY and CDR2 SVGAGI come from the germline V gene. With V trimmed by 2 bases and J by 4 bases, 3 bases remained unmatched.

This clone was counted only a few times. The chain employs TRBV5-4 and TRBJ2-5, with D tentatively TRBD2 (6 bases). This CDR3 has 14 residues. From germline, CDR1 is SGHNT and CDR2 YYREEE (reference sequence). Trimming left V 2 bases short and J 2 bases short, with 10 bases between. CDR3 amino acids: CASSLGTQQETQYF. The DNA of the CDR3 is TGTGCCAGCAGCTTAGGGACTCAACAAGAGACCCAGTACTTC. The full variable domain, rest sourced from reference TRBV5-4 and TRBJ2-5, is ETGVTQSPTHLIKTRGQQVTLRCSSQSGHNTVSWYQQALGQGPQFIFQYYREEENGRGNFPPRFSGLQFPNYSSELNVNALELDDSALYLCASSLGTQQETQYFGPGTRLLVL.

V gene TRBV7-6 combines with J gene TRBJ2-1; D call uncertain. Between the trimmed V and J ends, which lost 5 bases and 8 bases, there was a span of 13 bases. Germline CDR1 and CDR2: SGHVS and FNYEAQ. The CDR3 extends over 13 amino acids. The CDR3 DNA sequence: TGTGCCAGCAGCCGTCGGCTAGTCTATGAGCAGTTCTTC. This gives the protein CASSRRLVYEQFF. Full variable domain (rest looked up from reference TRBV7-6 and TRBJ2-1): GAGVSQSPRYKVTKRGQDVALRCDPISGHVSLYWYRQALGQGPEFLTYFNYEAQQDKSGLPNDRFSAERPEGSISTLTIQRTEQRDSAMYRCASSRRLVYEQFFGPGTRLTVL.

The chain recombines TRBV7-9 with TRBJ2-2, with D unresolved. CDR1 and CDR2 (germline): SEHNR, FQNEAQ (reference sequence). With 5 bases removed from V and 15 bases from J, the gap between germline ends came to 19 bases. The CDR3 is 13 amino acids. The CDR3 sequence is CASSPRGHGEVFF. CDR3 DNA: TGTGCCAGCAGCCCGAGAGGTCACGGTGAGGTGTTTTTT.

This clone was recorded a few times. Other DNA sequences in the sample encode the same CDR3. The rearrangement uses TRBV30 and TRBJ2-7; a possible D gene is TRBD2 (6 bases). Germline CDR1 reads GTSNPN; CDR2 reads SVGIG (reference sequence). The CDR3 runs 14 residues. V was shortened by 2 bases and J by 4 bases, with 15 bases between the two germline ends. For the CDR3, the DNA is TGTGCCTGGAGTCTTGGCGGGACCTCTTACGAGCAGTACTTC. Its translation is CAWSLGGTSYEQYF.

This clone has a handful of counts. This chain links TRBV4-1 with TRBJ2-1, with 9 bases fitting TRBD2. The CDR3 length is 16 residues. Germline CDR1 MGHRA, CDR2 YSYEKL. Trimming at V came to 0 bases and at J to 9 bases, leaving 9 bases not matched to a gene. The CDR3 nucleotides are TGCGCCAGCAGCCAAGAGCGCCAGCGGGGGGATAGTGAGCAGTTCTTC. Translation gives CASSQERQRGDSEQFF.

This clone appeared a few times. CDR3 nucleotide sequence: TGCAGCGTTGCTCGAGGGGGCCGGGCTGAAGCTTTCTTT. Its protein is CSVARGGRAEAFF. V and J are TRBV29-1 and TRBJ1-1, with TRBD1 identical over 7 bases. The CDR3 runs to 13 residues. Trimming took 4 bases from V and 6 from J; bases not matched to a gene: 8. Germline V lookup: CDR1 SQVTM, CDR2 ANQGSEA.

In its sample, this clone was seen a few times. This sequence joins TRBV6-1 and TRBJ2-3; TRBD1 matches at 9 bases. V was pared by 8 bases and J by 0 bases, with 3 bases of the junction left unmatched. Looked up from germline, CDR1 is MNHNS and CDR2 is SASEGT. This CDR3 comprises 14 residues. This chain's CDR3 is CASGGTGSTDTQYF. The CDR3 DNA sequence: TGTGCCAGCGGGGGGACAGGGAGCACAGATACGCAGTATTTT.

This sequence joins TRBV29-1 and TRBJ1-2; the D is unclear. V was cut by 0 bases and J by 8 bases, with 13 bases left in between. Germline values: CDR1 SQVTM, CDR2 ANQGSEA. The CDR3 extends over 13 amino acids. Here the CDR3 reads CSVEDREVTGYTF. The CDR3 nucleotides read TGCAGCGTTGAAGATCGGGAAGTGACGGGCTACACCTTC.

The chain recombines TRBV28 with TRBJ1-1; possibly TRBD1 for D (5 bases). V was pared by 2 bases and J by 0 bases, with 10 bases between. Germline V gene data show CDR1 as MDHEN and CDR2 as SYDVKM. CDR3 length: 15 residues. The CDR3, as DNA: TGTGCCAGCAGTTTACCGCAGGGCTTGAACACTGAAGCTTTCTTT. This translates into CASSLPQGLNTEAFF.

This chain links TRBV20-1 with TRBJ1-1; possible D gene TRBD1, 6 bases. The CDR3 is 11 amino acids. Germline loops: CDR1 DFQATT, CDR2 SNEGSKA (reference sequence). V lost 8 bases, J lost 6 bases, and 13 bases lay in between. Here the CDR3 DNA reads TGCAGTACCCAGGGGACGTCTGAAGCTTTCTTT. Translating gives CSTQGTSEAFF.

The rearrangement joins TRBV7-2 to TRBJ1-1, with D maybe TRBD1 (6 bases). The V end lost 5 bases, the J end lost 1 base, and 17 bases lay between the germline ends. Germline V gene sequence: CDR1 SGHTA, CDR2 FQGNSA. CDR3 length equals 16 residues. The CDR3 loop reads CASSQGQAGANTEAFF. As DNA, the CDR3 is TGTGCCAGCAGCCAGGGGCAGGCTGGGGCGAACACTGAAGCTTTCTTT. The full variable domain, its missing parts supplied by reference TRBV7-2 and TRBJ1-1, is GAGVSQSPSNKVTEKGKDVELRCDPISGHTALYWYRQSLGQGLEFLIYFQGNSAPDKSGLPSDRFSAERTGGSVSTLTIQRTQQEDSAVYLCASSQGQAGANTEAFFGQGTRLTVV.

This chain links TRBV7-9 with TRBJ1-4, with D unresolved. CDR1 is SEHNR and CDR2 is FQNEAQ in the germline V gene (reference sequence). Trimming stripped 5 bases from V and 8 bases from J, with 15 bases between. The CDR3 totals 14 residues. Here the CDR3 DNA reads TGTGCCAGCAGCCCCAGCGGGATAGGAGAAAAACTGTTTTTT. It translates to CASSPSGIGEKLFF.

The chain joins TRBV5-1 to TRBJ2-3, with a possible D match to TRBD1 (5 bases). Germline loops: CDR1 SGHRS, CDR2 YFSETQ. V dropped 5 bases and J dropped 5 bases, with 15 bases sitting between them. The length of the CDR3 is 14 residues. CDR3 in amino acids: CASSRGQIRDTQYF. The DNA of the CDR3 is TGCGCCAGCAGTAGGGGCCAGATTCGAGATACGCAGTATTTT.

The genes are TRBV30 and TRBJ2-3; 12 bases fit TRBD1. CDR3 size: 16 residues. The V segment lost 3 bases and the J segment 5 bases; nucleotides outside the gene matches: 9. CDR1 is GTSNPN, CDR2 SVGIG, per germline (reference sequence). CDR3 in amino acids: CAWSRRGQGARDTQYF. The DNA for the CDR3 is TGTGCCTGGAGCCGGCGGGGACAGGGGGCGAGAGATACGCAGTATTTT.

This chain connects TRBV4-2 to TRBJ2-1; 9 bases align to TRBD2. J lost 6 bases, V lost 0 bases, and 9 bases had no gene match. This CDR3 region has 17 residues. CDR1 and CDR2 (germline): LGHNA, YNFKEQ. CDR3 in amino acids: CASSQDLRLAGLNEQFF. The CDR3 region has the DNA TGTGCCAGCAGCCAAGATCTTAGGCTAGCGGGACTCAATGAGCAGTTCTTC.

The chain couples TRBV30 to TRBJ2-5, with D perhaps TRBD2 (6 bases). V lost 5 bases and J 4 bases, leaving 8 bases between the germline ends. Germline CDR1 GTSNPN, CDR2 SVGIG (reference sequence). The CDR3 contains 11 residues. CDR3 residues: CAWGGRETQYF. The CDR3 nucleotides read TGTGCCTGGGGAGGGCGAGAGACCCAGTACTTC.

The chain combines TRBV27 with TRBJ1-3; D is perhaps TRBD1 (5 bases). V lost 3 bases and J lost 2, with 11 bases in between. Germline V gene lookup returns CDR1 MNHEY and CDR2 SMNVEV (reference sequence). The length of the CDR3 is 15 residues. The CDR3 DNA reads TGTGCCAGCAGTTTTAGGGGCAGAGCTGGAAACACCATATATTTT. Translated: CASSFRGRAGNTIYF.